The present entry profiles one T cell receptor (beta chain) with its context. Its antigen remains unidentified. The PCR contained 60 Vbeta and 13 Jbeta primers. Data came from immunoSEQ multiplex PCR; TCRdb stores just in-frame clones and leaves some out. The data hold around 120,000 clones, with just over 70% observed a single time. The entry originates in a study of cytomegalovirus exposure and HLA in healthy donors. General study results and limits: Some segments of the V type, notably TRBV6-2 and TRBV6-3, were excluded as indistinguishable. In vitro confirmation showed a few CMV-associated chains to be CMV antigen specific.

The V and J ends lost 0 bases and 4 bases respectively, with 7 bases between them. The CDR3 totals 14 residues. The germline V gene has CDR1 LGHNA and CDR2 YNFKEQ. The clonotype originates from a woman in her sixties in good health and CMV-seropositive. The genes are TRBV4-2 and TRBJ1-5; D remains ambiguous. Material for sequencing was PBMCs. The CDR3: CASSQDGRNQPQHF. DNA of the CDR3: TGTGCCAGCAGCCAAGATGGCAGGAATCAGCCCCAGCATTTT.